This T cell receptor beta chain was obtained from a study of T-cell memory formation after mild COVID-19. UMIs and sample barcodes were carried by the TCR alpha and TCR beta cDNA libraries that 5'RACE produced using constant-segment primers. Via MiXCR, TCRdb re-called the 5' RACE reads, giving one row per CDR3 protein. The sample yields 310,000 or so distinct CDR3 sequences, more than 15% seen once. As concerns this clonotype: What it binds is not known.

General study points: The study found balanced CD4/CD8 in clones contracting day 15 to 85 and a CD4+ lean in later expanders. Cross-reactive memory seemingly joined, as some responding clones were found in pre-infection memory.

Germline CDR1 is SGHRS and CDR2 is YFSETQ. Trimming removed 4 bases from V and 4 bases from J, with 17 bases in between. The CDR3 totals 15 residues. This receptor was taken from a man in his late teens or twenties who had mild COVID-19 (a few samples of this study predate the infection). Cell type and time point are not known. Sequenced material: PBMCs or a T cell subset sorted from them (not recorded which). The chain recombines TRBV5-1 with TRBJ1-1, with D unclear. As DNA, the CDR3 is TGCGCCAGCAGCGTCCTCTCGGGTGGAAGCACTGAAGCTTTCTTT. Translating gives CASSVLSGGSTEAFF. The full variable domain, in which reference TRBV5-1 and TRBJ1-1 provide the parts outside the CDR3, is KAGVTQTPRYLIKTRGQQVTLSCSPISGHRSVSWYQQTPGQGLQFLFEYFSETQRNKGNFPGRFSGRQFSNSRSEMNVSTLELGDSALYLCASSVLSGGSTEAFFGQGTRLTVV.